Each of the 30 T cell receptor beta chains below was sequenced from the same sample in a study of blood T cell repertoires in COVID-19. Method: immunoSEQ multiplex PCR; TCRdb's copy keeps in-frame clones and lacks some. This sample has 130,000 or so clones, with approximately 87% found just once. Source material: peripheral blood. These TCRs come from a man in his 70s with active COVID-19.

The rearrangement uses TRBV5-4 and TRBJ2-5; weak D call: TRBD2 (5 bases). The CDR3 spans 14 residues. The V gene's germline CDR1 is SGHNT and CDR2 YYREEE (reference sequence). The V end lost 0 bases, the J end lost 6 bases, and 12 bases lay between the germline ends. The CDR3 is CASSLGGPGKTQYF. The CDR3, as DNA: TGTGCCAGCAGCTTGGGAGGGCCCGGGAAGACCCAGTACTTC.

The chain employs TRBV19 and TRBJ2-5; 8 bases are shared with TRBD1. V gave up 5 bases and J gave up 5 bases; unmatched junction bases: 7. The CDR3 is 14 residues long. Germline CDR1 and CDR2: LNHDA and SQIVND (reference sequence). The CDR3 loop is CASSEYRGRETQYF. The CDR3, as DNA: TGTGCCAGTAGTGAGTACAGGGGGAGGGAGACCCAGTACTTC.

There are a few counts of this clone. The CDR3 loop reads CAWSDTEQFF. Here the CDR3 DNA reads TGTGCCTGGAGTGACACAGAGCAGTTCTTC. The chain employs TRBV30 and TRBJ2-1; no clear D. The germline V gene has CDR1 GTSNPN and CDR2 SVGIG (reference sequence). CDR3 length equals 10 residues. Trimming cost V 1 base and J 10 bases, with 5 bases left between them.

The chain employs TRBV13 and TRBJ2-3; maybe TRBD1 (7 bases). The CDR3 consists of 16 residues. CDR1 PRHDT and CDR2 FYEKMQ come from the germline V gene (reference sequence). V was trimmed by 4 bases and J by 4 bases, leaving 18 bases between them. The DNA of the CDR3 is TGTGCCAGCAGCTCCGGGACCGCAGGGGGGTCAGATACGCAGTATTTT. As protein: CASSSGTAGGSDTQYF.

The chain couples TRBV27 to TRBJ2-1, with D hard to call. V lost 0 bases and J 5 bases, leaving 5 bases between the germline ends. Germline lookup yields CDR1 MNHEY and CDR2 SMNVEV (reference sequence). The CDR3 sequence is 13 residues long. For the CDR3, the DNA is TGTGCCAGCAGTTTATCGAGAAACAATGAGCAGTTCTTC. Protein sequence: CASSLSRNNEQFF.

The chain couples TRBV11-1 to TRBJ2-7; a possible D gene is TRBD1 (5 bases). Trimming left V 5 bases short and J 3 bases short, with 11 bases between. This CDR3 comprises 13 residues. Germline V gene data show CDR1 as SGHAT and CDR2 as FQDESV (reference sequence). The CDR3 sequence: CASSHGQGYEQYF. The CDR3 nucleotides are TGTGCCAGCAGCCACGGCCAGGGCTACGAGCAGTACTTC.

The chain links TRBV5-6 to TRBJ1-1, with 7 bases fitting TRBD1. This CDR3 has 16 residues. Trimming cost V 0 bases and J 5 bases; bases outside gene matches: 10. Germline loops: CDR1 SGHDT, CDR2 YYEEEE. CDR3 sequence: CASSLVNRGRRTEAFF. For the CDR3, the DNA is TGTGCCAGCAGCTTGGTGAACAGGGGAAGGAGGACTGAAGCTTTCTTT.

In its sample, this clone was seen once. This chain joins TRBV3-1 (or the pseudogene TRBV3-2) and TRBJ2-4; 7 bases align to TRBD2. CDR3 size: 14 residues. The germline gives CDR1 LGHDT, CDR2 YNNKEL (reference sequence). The junction had 6 bases not matched to a gene; V was cut back by 1 base and J by 9 bases. CDR3 residues: CASSQAGGWGIQYF. CDR3 in DNA: TGTGCCAGCAGCCAAGCCGGGGGGTGGGGCATTCAGTACTTC.

V usage is TRBV5-8 and J usage is TRBJ2-3; D uncertain. This CDR3 spans 14 amino acids. The V end was cut by 2 bases, the J end by 1 base, with 8 bases between. Germline values: CDR1 SGHTS, CDR2 YDEGEE. CDR3: CASSFEVGTDTQYF. In DNA form, the CDR3 reads TGTGCCAGCAGCTTCGAGGTGGGCACAGATACGCAGTATTTT.

This sequence joins TRBV20-1 and TRBJ2-1; 9 nucleotides align to TRBD2. The CDR3 totals 17 residues. In germline, CDR1 is DFQATT, CDR2 SNEGSKA (reference sequence). J was trimmed by 1 base and V by 3 bases; bases with no gene match: 10. The CDR3 here is CSASRGLAGQSYNEQFF. In DNA, the CDR3 is TGCAGTGCTAGTAGGGGACTAGCTGGTCAATCCTACAATGAGCAGTTCTTC.

The chain has TRBV12-2 and TRBJ1-5; the D call in the table, TRBD1, was not verified against the DNA. TRBV12-2 is a pseudogene segment. This CDR3 region has 15 residues. This chain's CDR3 is CASRLAGTGVQPQHF. The CDR3 DNA sequence: TGTGCAAGTCGCTTAGCCGGGACAGGGGTCCAGCCCCAGCATTTT.

CDR3 sequence reads: CASSFLAGGGEQYF. As DNA, the CDR3 is TGTGCCAGCAGTTTTTTGGCGGGGGGGGGCGAGCAGTACTTC. V is TRBV28 and J is TRBJ2-7; TRBD2 matches 9 bases. The CDR3 has 14 amino acids. Germline loops: CDR1 MDHEN, CDR2 SYDVKM. J was trimmed by 6 bases and V by 3 bases; bases with no gene match: 6.

The J gene is TRBJ1-5, the V gene TRBV19; 10 bases are a match to TRBD1. Unmatched junction bases numbered 3, after V lost 6 bases and J lost 1 base. The CDR3 is 15 amino acids. Germline loops: CDR1 LNHDA, CDR2 SQIVND (reference sequence). The DNA of the CDR3 is TGTGCCAGTAGATTGGACAGGGGGAGCAATCAGCCCCAGCATTTT. This codes for CASRLDRGSNQPQHF.

This chain joins TRBV3-1 (or the pseudogene TRBV3-2) and TRBJ2-1; 7 bases fit TRBD2. CDR3 length: 16 amino acids. From germline, CDR1 is LGHDT and CDR2 YNNKEL (reference sequence). Trimming removed 1 base from V and 5 bases from J; junction bases left unmatched: 8. The CDR3 here is CASSQVSAGRDNEQFF. CDR3 bases: TGTGCCAGCAGCCAAGTATCAGCGGGGAGAGACAATGAGCAGTTCTTC.

This chain links TRBV7-6 with TRBJ1-3, with D unresolved. Between the trimmed V and J ends, which lost 5 bases and 0 bases, there was a span of 8 bases. CDR1 and CDR2 (germline): SGHVS, FNYEAQ. The CDR3 is 14 residues long. Here the CDR3 DNA reads TGTGCCAGCAGCCCCGCGGTCTCTGGAAACACCATATATTTT. It translates to CASSPAVSGNTIYF.

The V call is TRBV24-1, the J call TRBJ2-2, with 7 bases that match TRBD1. With 3 bases clipped from V and 2 bases from J, the junction kept 5 bases outside the gene matches. Per the germline V gene, CDR1 is KGHDR and CDR2 is SFDVKD. This CDR3 is 16 amino acids long. CDR3 protein: CATSDLRDRNTGELFF. In nucleotides, the CDR3 is TGTGCCACCAGTGATCTCCGGGACAGAAACACCGGGGAGCTGTTTTTT.

The V gene is TRBV6-5, the J gene TRBJ2-7; possibly TRBD2 for D (6 bases). V dropped 6 bases and J dropped 4 bases, with 16 bases sitting between them. This CDR3 spans 14 amino acids. The germline V gene encodes CDR1 MNHEY and CDR2 SVGAGI. The CDR3 DNA reads as TGTGCCAGCAGGCCCCGGGGGACCTCTTACGAGCAGTACTTC. It is translated as CASRPRGTSYEQYF.

The CDR3 DNA reads TGTGCCAGCTCCAAGGCACAGGGTGGGGAAAAACTGTTTTTT. It yields the protein CASSKAQGGEKLFF. The chain combines TRBV28 with TRBJ1-4; perhaps TRBD1 as D (6 bases). The CDR3 loop spans 14 amino acids. Trimming pared 8 bases from V and 8 bases from J, leaving 18 bases between. CDR1 is MDHEN and CDR2 is SYDVKM in the germline V gene. The whole variable domain, filled in from reference TRBV28 and TRBJ1-4, reads DVKVTQSSRYLVKRTGEKVFLECVQDMDHENMFWYRQDPGLGLRLIYFSYDVKMKEKGDIPEGYSVSREKKERFSLILESASTNQTSMYLCASSKAQGGEKLFFGSGTQLSVL.

The chain uses TRBV28 and TRBJ2-5; 8 nucleotides line up with TRBD1. Germline CDR1 is MDHEN and CDR2 is SYDVKM. This CDR3 comprises 15 residues. The V gene end was trimmed by 6 bases and the J gene end by 5 bases; junction bases not matched to a gene: 11. This CDR3 reads CASRPRQGTPETQYF. The DNA of the CDR3 is TGTGCCAGCAGACCTCGACAGGGGACCCCGGAGACCCAGTACTTC.

The chain is built from TRBV6-6 and TRBJ2-1, with D unresolved. Germline lookup yields CDR1 MNHNY and CDR2 SVGAGI (reference sequence). Trimming stripped 6 bases from V and 8 bases from J, with 11 bases between. The CDR3 covers 12 residues. The CDR3 is CASSLTTDEQFF. CDR3 sequence (DNA): TGTGCCAGCAGCTTAACGACTGATGAGCAGTTCTTC.

The gene calls are TRBV5-1 and TRBJ1-4, with a tentative D call TRBD1 (5 bases). The CDR3 is 17 amino acids. Trimming took 4 bases from V and 1 from J, leaving 17 bases between them. Germline CDR1 reads SGHRS; CDR2 reads YFSETQ. The CDR3, as DNA: TGCGCCAGCAGCATCGGACCCTGGCAGGGAACTAATGAAAAACTGTTTTTT. Residues: CASSIGPWQGTNEKLFF.

V and J are TRBV4-3 and TRBJ2-3; 9 positions agree with TRBD2. The germline V gene has CDR1 LGHNA and CDR2 YSLEER. V gave up 1 base and J gave up 2 bases; unmatched junction bases: 7. CDR3 size: 17 residues. The CDR3: CASSQAYGLALTDTQYF. CDR3 nucleotide sequence: TGCGCCAGCAGCCAAGCCTACGGACTAGCGCTCACAGATACGCAGTATTTT.

The gene calls are TRBV28 and TRBJ1-6; tentatively, D is TRBD1 (5 bases). CDR1 MDHEN and CDR2 SYDVKM come from the germline V gene. Trimming shortened V by 2 bases and J by 7 bases, and 12 bases separated the two germline ends. CDR3 length equals 15 residues. This CDR3 reads CASSLGRARNSPLHF. For the CDR3, the DNA is TGTGCCAGCAGTTTAGGCAGGGCCCGGAATTCACCCCTCCACTTT.

The J gene is TRBJ2-5, the V gene TRBV6-5, with 8 nucleotides matching TRBD1. CDR3 length: 14 amino acids. V dropped 5 bases and J dropped 1; count of bases not matched to a gene: 3. CDR1 is MNHEY, CDR2 SVGAGI, per germline. In nucleotides, the CDR3 is TGTGCCAGCAGTCGAGGACAGGGCCAAGAGACCCAGTACTTC. This encodes CASSRGQGQETQYF.

Only a few counts were recorded for this clone. The V call is TRBV28, the J call TRBJ2-7, with 7 bases matching TRBD1. Germline lookup yields CDR1 MDHEN and CDR2 SYDVKM. The CDR3 totals 16 residues. Trimming at V came to 6 bases and at J to 0 bases, leaving 11 bases not matched to a gene. The CDR3 nucleotides are TGTGCCAGCAGCCCCGCGGCAGGGGGTAACTCCTACGAGCAGTACTTC. It codes for CASSPAAGGNSYEQYF.

V gene TRBV5-1 combines with J gene TRBJ2-7; a weak D match, TRBD1 (6 bases). Germline CDR1 is SGHRS and CDR2 is YFSETQ. Trimming took 5 bases from V and 3 from J, leaving 15 bases between them. The CDR3 is 14 amino acids. The CDR3: CASRGAPAGYEQYF. CDR3 in DNA: TGCGCCAGCAGGGGGGCCCCCGCAGGCTACGAGCAGTACTTC. The full variable domain, its missing parts supplied by reference TRBV5-1 and TRBJ2-7, is KAGVTQTPRYLIKTRGQQVTLSCSPISGHRSVSWYQQTPGQGLQFLFEYFSETQRNKGNFPGRFSGRQFSNSRSEMNVSTLELGDSALYLCASRGAPAGYEQYFGPGTRLTVT.

V gene TRBV2 combines with J gene TRBJ2-2; D might be TRBD1 (6 bases). V lost 6 bases, J lost 4 bases, and 12 bases lay in between. The germline V gene encodes CDR1 SNHLY and CDR2 FYNNEI. The CDR3 totals 14 residues. Here the CDR3 DNA reads TGTGCCAGCAGCCACAGGGTGGGCACCGGGGAGCTGTTTTTT. Its translation is CASSHRVGTGELFF.

This clone was seen a single time. Other nucleotide sequences from this sample produce the same CDR3. The gene calls are TRBV24-1 and TRBJ2-3; 12 bases match TRBD1. This CDR3 contains 16 residues. Germline V gives CDR1 KGHDR, CDR2 SFDVKD. The V segment lost 3 bases and the J segment 3 bases; nucleotides outside the gene matches: 3. The CDR3 DNA follows: TGTGCCACCAGTGATAGGGGACAGGGGGCAACAGATACGCAGTATTTT. Its translation: CATSDRGQGATDTQYF.

This chain joins TRBV7-6 and TRBJ2-1, with 9 bases lining up with TRBD2. Germline CDR1 reads SGHVS; CDR2 reads FNYEAQ. The junction had 8 bases not matched to a gene; V was cut back by 0 bases and J by 5 bases. CDR3 size: 17 residues. The CDR3 region is CASSLAWVASGNNEQFF. CDR3 bases: TGTGCCAGCAGCTTAGCTTGGGTGGCTAGCGGGAACAATGAGCAGTTCTTC.

J is TRBJ2-5 and V is TRBV24-1, with TRBD1 as a possible D gene (6 bases). V shed 4 bases and J shed 2 bases, with 16 bases lying between them. Germline CDR1 and CDR2: KGHDR and SFDVKD. There are 16 residues in the CDR3. CDR3 protein: CATSDYRAVGQETQYF. CDR3 nucleotides: TGTGCCACCAGTGACTACAGGGCGGTGGGGCAAGAGACCCAGTACTTC.